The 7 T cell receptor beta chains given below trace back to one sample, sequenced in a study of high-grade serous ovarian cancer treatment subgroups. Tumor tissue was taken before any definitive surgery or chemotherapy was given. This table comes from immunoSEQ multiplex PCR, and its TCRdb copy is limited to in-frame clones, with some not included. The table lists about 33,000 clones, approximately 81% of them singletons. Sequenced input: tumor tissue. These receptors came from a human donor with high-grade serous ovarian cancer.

For the CDR3, the DNA is TGTGCCAGCAGTTACGGCCATGTGAGCTCTGGAAACACCATATATTTT. Protein: CASSYGHVSSGNTIYF. The rearrangement joins TRBV6-6 to TRBJ1-3; D remains unclear. The germline V and J ends were trimmed by 2 bases and 0 bases, with 11 bases remaining between them. CDR3 length: 16 residues. Per germline, CDR1 MNHNY and CDR2 SVGAGI (reference sequence).

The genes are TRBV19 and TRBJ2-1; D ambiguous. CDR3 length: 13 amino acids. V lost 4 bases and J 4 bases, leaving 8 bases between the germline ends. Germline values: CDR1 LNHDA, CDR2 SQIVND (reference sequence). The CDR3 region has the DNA TGTGCCAGTAGTAAAAATAAGTACAATGAGCAGTTCTTC. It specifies CASSKNKYNEQFF.

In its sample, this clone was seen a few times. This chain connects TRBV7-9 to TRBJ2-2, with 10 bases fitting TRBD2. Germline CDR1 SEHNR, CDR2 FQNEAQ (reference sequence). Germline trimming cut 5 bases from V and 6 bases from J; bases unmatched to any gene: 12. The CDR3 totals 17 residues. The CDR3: CASSPDLASGRAGELFF. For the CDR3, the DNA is TGTGCCAGCAGCCCCGACCTGGCTAGCGGGAGAGCCGGGGAGCTGTTTTTT.

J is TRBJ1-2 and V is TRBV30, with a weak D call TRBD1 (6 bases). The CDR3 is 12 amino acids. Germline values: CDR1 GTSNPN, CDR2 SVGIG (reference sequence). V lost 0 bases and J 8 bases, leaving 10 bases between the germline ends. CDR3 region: CAWSVGQGGYTF. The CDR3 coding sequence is TGTGCCTGGAGTGTAGGGCAGGGGGGCTACACCTTC.

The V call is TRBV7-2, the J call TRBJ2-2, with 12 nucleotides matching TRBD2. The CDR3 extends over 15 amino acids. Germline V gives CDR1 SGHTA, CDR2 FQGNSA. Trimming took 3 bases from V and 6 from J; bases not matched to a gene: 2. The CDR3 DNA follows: TGTGCCAGCAGCTTGTCTAGCGGGAGGGCCGGGGAGCTGTTTTTT. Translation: CASSLSSGRAGELFF.

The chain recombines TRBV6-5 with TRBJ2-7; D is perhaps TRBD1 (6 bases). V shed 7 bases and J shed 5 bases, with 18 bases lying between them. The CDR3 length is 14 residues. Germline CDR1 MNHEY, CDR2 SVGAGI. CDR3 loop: CASIPGRGKHEQYF. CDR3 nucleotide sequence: TGTGCCAGCATACCCGGCAGGGGTAAACACGAGCAGTACTTC.

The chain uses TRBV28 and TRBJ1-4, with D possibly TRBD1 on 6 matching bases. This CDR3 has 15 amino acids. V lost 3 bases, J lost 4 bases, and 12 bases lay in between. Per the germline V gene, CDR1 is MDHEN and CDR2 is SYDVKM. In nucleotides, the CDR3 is TGTGCCAGCAGTTTCTATGACAGGAGTAATGAAAAACTGTTTTTT. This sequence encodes CASSFYDRSNEKLFF. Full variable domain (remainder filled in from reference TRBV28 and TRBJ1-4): DVKVTQSSRYLVKRTGEKVFLECVQDMDHENMFWYRQDPGLGLRLIYFSYDVKMKEKGDIPEGYSVSREKKERFSLILESASTNQTSMYLCASSFYDRSNEKLFFGSGTQLSVL.